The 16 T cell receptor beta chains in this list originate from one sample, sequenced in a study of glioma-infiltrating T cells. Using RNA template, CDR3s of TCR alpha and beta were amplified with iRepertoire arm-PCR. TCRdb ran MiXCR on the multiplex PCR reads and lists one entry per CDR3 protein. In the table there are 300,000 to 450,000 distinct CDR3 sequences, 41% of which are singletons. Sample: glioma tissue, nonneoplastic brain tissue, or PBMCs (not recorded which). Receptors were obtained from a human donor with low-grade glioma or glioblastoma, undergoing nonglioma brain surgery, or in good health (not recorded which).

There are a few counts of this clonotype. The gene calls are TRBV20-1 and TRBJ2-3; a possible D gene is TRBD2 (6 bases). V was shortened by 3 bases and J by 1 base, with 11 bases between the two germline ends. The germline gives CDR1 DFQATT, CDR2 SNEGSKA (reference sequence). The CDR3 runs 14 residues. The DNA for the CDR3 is TGCAGTGCTAGGGAGGGAGGTCGCACAGATACGCAGTATTTT. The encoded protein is CSAREGGRTDTQYF.

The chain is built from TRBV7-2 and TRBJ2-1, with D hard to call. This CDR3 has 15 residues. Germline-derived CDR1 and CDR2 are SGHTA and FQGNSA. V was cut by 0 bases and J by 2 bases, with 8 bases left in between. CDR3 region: CASSLASDPYNEQFF. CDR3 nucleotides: TGTGCCAGCAGCTTAGCCTCAGACCCCTACAATGAGCAGTTCTTC.

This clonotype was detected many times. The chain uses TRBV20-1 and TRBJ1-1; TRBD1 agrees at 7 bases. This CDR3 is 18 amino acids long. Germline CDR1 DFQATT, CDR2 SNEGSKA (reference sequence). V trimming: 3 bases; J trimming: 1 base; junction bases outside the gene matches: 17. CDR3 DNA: TGCAGTGCTAGGATTTCAGGTAGGGGGCGCGGAGCGAACACTGAAGCTTTCTTT. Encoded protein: CSARISGRGRGANTEAFF.

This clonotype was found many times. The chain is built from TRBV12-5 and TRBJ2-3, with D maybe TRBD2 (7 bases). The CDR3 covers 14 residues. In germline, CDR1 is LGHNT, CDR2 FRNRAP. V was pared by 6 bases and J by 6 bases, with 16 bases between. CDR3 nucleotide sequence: TGTGCTAGTGGCGAGGGAGGGGGAACGGATACGCAGTATTTT. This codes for CASGEGGGTDTQYF.

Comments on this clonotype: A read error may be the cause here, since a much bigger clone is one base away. CDR3 region: CASSPLWGRANQPQHF. The CDR3 DNA reads TGTGCCAGCAGTCCCCTATGGGGCAGAGCCAATCAGCCCCAGCATTTT. The chain joins TRBV28 to TRBJ1-5, with D possibly matching TRBD1 (5 bases). The germline V and J ends were trimmed by 5 bases and 3 bases, with 17 bases remaining between them. This CDR3 contains 16 residues. Looked up from germline, CDR1 is MDHEN and CDR2 is SYDVKM.

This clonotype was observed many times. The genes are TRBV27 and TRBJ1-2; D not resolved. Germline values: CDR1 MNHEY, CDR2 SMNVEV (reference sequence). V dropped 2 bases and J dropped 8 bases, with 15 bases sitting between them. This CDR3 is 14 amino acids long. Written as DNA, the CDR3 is TGTGCCAGCAGTTTAGGTAGCACGGAAAGGGGCTACACCTTC. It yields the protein CASSLGSTERGYTF.

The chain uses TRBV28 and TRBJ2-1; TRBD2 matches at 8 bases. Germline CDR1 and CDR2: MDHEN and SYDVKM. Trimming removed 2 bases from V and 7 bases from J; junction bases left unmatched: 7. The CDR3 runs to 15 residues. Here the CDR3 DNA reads TGTGCCAGCAGTTTAGAGTTAGCGGGAAGTAATGAGCAGTTCTTC. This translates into CASSLELAGSNEQFF.

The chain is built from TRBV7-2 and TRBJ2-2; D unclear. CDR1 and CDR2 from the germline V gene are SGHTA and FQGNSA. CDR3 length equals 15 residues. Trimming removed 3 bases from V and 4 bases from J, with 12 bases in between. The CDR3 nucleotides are TGTGCCAGCAGCTTTTTGTTAAAAGGCACCGGGGAGCTGTTTTTT. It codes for CASSFLLKGTGELFF.

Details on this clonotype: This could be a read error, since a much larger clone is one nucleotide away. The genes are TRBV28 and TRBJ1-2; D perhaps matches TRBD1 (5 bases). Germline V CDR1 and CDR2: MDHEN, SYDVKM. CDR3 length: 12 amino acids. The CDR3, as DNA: TGTGACAGCAGTTATGGGGGATATGGCTACACCTTC. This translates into CDSSYGGYGYTF.

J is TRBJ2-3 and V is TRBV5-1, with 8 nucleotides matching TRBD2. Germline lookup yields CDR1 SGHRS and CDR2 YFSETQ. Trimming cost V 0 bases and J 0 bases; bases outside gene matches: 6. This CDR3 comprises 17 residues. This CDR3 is CASSLAHLAGSTDTQYF. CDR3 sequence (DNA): TGCGCCAGCAGCTTGGCCCATTTAGCGGGAAGCACAGATACGCAGTATTTT.

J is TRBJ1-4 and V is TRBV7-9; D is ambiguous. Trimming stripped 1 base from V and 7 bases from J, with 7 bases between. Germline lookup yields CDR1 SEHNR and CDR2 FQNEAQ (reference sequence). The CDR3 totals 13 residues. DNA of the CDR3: TGTGCCAGCAGCTTAGTTGGACTTGAAAAACTGTTTTTT. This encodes CASSLVGLEKLFF.

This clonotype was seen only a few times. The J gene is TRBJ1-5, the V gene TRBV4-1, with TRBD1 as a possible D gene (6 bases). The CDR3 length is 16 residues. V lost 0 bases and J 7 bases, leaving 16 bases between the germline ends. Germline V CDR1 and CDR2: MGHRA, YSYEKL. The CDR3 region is CASSQEGGTIGQPQHF. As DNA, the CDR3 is TGCGCCAGCAGCCAAGAGGGGGGGACAATCGGACAGCCCCAGCATTTT.

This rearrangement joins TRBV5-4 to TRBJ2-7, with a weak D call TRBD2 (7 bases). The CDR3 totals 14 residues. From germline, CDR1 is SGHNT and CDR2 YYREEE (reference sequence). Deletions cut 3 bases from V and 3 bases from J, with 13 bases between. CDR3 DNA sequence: TGTGCCAGCAGCTCCCGGGGGGCCGTCTACGAGCAGTACTTC. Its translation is CASSSRGAVYEQYF.

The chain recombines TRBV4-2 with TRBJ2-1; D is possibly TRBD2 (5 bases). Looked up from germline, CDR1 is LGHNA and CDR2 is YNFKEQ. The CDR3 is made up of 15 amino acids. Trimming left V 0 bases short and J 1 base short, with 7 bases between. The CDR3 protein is CASSQEGVSYNEQFF. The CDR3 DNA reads TGTGCCAGCAGCCAAGAGGGAGTTTCCTACAATGAGCAGTTCTTC.

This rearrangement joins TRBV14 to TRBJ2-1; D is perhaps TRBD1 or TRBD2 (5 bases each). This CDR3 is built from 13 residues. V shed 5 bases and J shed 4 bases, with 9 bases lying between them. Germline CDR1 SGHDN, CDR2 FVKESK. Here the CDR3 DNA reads TGTGCCAGCAGCGAATGGGGGTACAATGAGCAGTTCTTC. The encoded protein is CASSEWGYNEQFF.

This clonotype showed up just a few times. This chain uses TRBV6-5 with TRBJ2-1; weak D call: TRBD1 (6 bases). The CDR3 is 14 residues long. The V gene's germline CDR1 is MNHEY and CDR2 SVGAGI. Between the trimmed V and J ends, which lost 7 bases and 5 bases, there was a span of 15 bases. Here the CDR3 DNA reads TGTGCCAGCACCGACAGGCGAAACGACAATGAGCAGTTCTTC. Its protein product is CASTDRRNDNEQFF.